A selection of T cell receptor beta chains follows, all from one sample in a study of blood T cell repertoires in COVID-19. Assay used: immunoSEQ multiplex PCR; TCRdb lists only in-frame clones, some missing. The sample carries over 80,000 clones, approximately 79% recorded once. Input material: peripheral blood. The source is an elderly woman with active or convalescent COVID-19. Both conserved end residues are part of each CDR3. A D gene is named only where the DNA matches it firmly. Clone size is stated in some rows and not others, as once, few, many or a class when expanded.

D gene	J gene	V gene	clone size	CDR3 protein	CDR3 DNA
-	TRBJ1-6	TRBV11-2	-	CASSLQGSYNSPLHF	TGTGCCAGCAGCTTACAGGGGTCCTATAATTCACCCCTCCACTTT
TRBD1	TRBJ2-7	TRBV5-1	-	CASGGQGGYEQYF	TGCGCCAGCGGCGGACAGGGGGGCTACGAGCAGTACTTC
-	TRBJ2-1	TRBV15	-	CATSRTFSYNEQFF	TGTGCCACCAGCAGGACATTTTCCTACAATGAGCAGTTCTTC
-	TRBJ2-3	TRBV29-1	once	CSVENEKRGTDTQYF	TGCAGCGTTGAGAACGAAAAGCGAGGCACAGATACGCAGTATTTT
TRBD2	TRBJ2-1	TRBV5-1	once	CASSLPAGGNNEQFF	TGTGCCAGCAGCTTGCCAGCGGGAGGGAACAATGAGCAGTTCTTC
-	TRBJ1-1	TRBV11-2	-	CASSLGGRNTEAFF	TGTGCCAGCAGCTTGGGGGGGCGGAACACTGAAGCTTTCTTT
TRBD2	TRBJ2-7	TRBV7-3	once	CASSLTGVGGRSGGREQYF	TGTGCCAGCAGTTTAACAGGAGTTGGCGGGAGGAGCGGGGGGCGCGAGCAGTACTTC
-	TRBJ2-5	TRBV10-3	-	CAISEDRQETQYF	TGTGCCATCAGCGAGGACAGACAAGAGACCCAGTACTTC
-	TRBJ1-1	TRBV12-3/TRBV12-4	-	CASTRVGEGAFF	TGTGCCAGCACCCGAGTGGGGGAGGGAGCTTTCTTT
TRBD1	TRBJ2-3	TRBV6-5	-	CASSSGQWHGDTQYF	TGTGCCAGCAGTTCGGGACAGTGGCACGGAGATACGCAGTATTTT
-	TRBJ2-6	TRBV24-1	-	CATSDPLLTGHPGANVLTF	TGTGCCACCAGTGACCCTCTACTTACAGGGCATCCTGGGGCCAACGTCCTGACTTTC
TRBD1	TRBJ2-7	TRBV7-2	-	CASSSDRGYEQYF	TGTGCCAGCAGCTCAGACAGGGGCTACGAGCAGTACTTC
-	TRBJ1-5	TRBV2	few	CASTGQGGQPQHF	TGTGCCAGCACGGGTCAGGGAGGTCAGCCCCAGCATTTT
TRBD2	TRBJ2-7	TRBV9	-	CASSVGDGAGGTYEQYF	TGTGCCAGCAGCGTAGGGGATGGAGCGGGAGGTACGTACGAGCAGTACTTC
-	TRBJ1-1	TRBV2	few	CASTPSFYDTEAFF	TGTGCCAGCACTCCTTCCTTTTATGACACTGAAGCTTTCTTT
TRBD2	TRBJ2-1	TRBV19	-	CASSRWVGGSSYNEQFF	TGTGCCAGTAGTAGGTGGGTCGGCGGGAGCTCCTACAATGAGCAGTTCTTC
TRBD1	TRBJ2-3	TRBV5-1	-	CASSLDTGGTDTQYF	TGTGCCAGCAGCTTGGATACAGGGGGCACAGATACGCAGTATTTT
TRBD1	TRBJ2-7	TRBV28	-	CASSRYDRGSYEQYF	TGTGCCAGCAGCCGCTACGACAGGGGATCCTACGAGCAGTACTTC
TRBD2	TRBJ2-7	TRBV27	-	CASSPHAGTSVYF	TGTGCCAGCAGTCCCCATGCCGGGACTAGCGTTTACTTC
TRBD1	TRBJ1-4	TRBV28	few	CASNSGTGKEKLFF	TGTGCCAGCAACTCCGGGACAGGGAAAGAAAAACTGTTTTTT
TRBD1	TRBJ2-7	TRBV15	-	CATSRDRSAGGKQYF	TGTGCCACCAGCAGAGATCGTTCAGCAGGGGGCAAGCAGTACTTC
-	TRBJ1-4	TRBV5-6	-	CASSLSGHLGNGEKLFF	TGTGCCAGCAGCTTGTCGGGACATTTAGGGAACGGTGAAAAACTGTTTTTT
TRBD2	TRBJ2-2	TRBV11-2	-	CASSLRLAGVEDTGELFF	TGTGCCAGCAGCTTAAGATTAGCGGGAGTTGAGGACACCGGGGAGCTGTTTTTT
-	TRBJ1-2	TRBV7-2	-	CASSPSGKAGTYGYTF	TGTGCCAGCAGCCCTAGCGGAAAGGCAGGGACCTATGGCTACACCTTC
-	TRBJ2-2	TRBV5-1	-	CASSLDTGGAGELFF	TGCGCCAGCAGCTTGGATACAGGGGGGGCCGGGGAGCTGTTTTTT